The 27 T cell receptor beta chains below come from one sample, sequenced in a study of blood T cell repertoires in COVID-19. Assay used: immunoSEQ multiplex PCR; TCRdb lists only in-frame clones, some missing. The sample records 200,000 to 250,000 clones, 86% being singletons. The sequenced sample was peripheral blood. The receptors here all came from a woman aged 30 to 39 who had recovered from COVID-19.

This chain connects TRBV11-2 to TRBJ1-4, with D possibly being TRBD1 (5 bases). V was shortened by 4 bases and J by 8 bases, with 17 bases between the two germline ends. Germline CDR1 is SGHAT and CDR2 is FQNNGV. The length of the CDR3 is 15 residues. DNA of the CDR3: TGTGCCAGCAGCTCGGTCGGGGGGATTGGAGAAAAACTGTTTTTT. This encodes CASSSVGGIGEKLFF.

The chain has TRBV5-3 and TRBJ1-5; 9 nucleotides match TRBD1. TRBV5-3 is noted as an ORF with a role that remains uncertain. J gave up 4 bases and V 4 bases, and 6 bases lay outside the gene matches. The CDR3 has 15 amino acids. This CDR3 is CARSKRTGVNQPQHF. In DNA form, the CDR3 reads TGTGCCAGAAGCAAAAGGACAGGGGTTAATCAGCCCCAGCATTTT.

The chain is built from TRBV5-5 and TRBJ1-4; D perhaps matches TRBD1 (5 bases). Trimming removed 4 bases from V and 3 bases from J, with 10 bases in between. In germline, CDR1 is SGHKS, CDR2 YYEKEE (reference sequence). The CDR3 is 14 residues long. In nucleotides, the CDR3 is TGTGCCAGCAGCATAACAGGATCTAATGAAAAACTGTTTTTT. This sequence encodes CASSITGSNEKLFF.

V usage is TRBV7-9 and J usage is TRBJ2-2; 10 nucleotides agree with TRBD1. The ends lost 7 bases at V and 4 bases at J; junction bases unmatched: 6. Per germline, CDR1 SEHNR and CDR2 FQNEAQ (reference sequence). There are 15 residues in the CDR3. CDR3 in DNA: TGTGCCAGCAACCCAGGACAGGGGGTCACCGGGGAGCTGTTTTTT. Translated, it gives CASNPGQGVTGELFF.

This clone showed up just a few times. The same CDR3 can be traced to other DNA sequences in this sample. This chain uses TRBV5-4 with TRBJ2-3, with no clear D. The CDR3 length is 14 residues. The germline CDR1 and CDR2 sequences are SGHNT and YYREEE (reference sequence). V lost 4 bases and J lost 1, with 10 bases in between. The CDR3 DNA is TGTGCCAGCAGCCTAAGTAGTGGCACAGATACGCAGTATTTT. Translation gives CASSLSSGTDTQYF.

The CDR3 bases are TGTGCCAGCAGCCAAGATCTTGCAGGGGGCTACGAGCAGTACTTC. The encoded protein is CASSQDLAGGYEQYF. The chain has TRBV14 and TRBJ2-7, with TRBD1 matching over 7 bases. This CDR3 has 15 residues. V trimming: 0 bases; J trimming: 3 bases; junction bases outside the gene matches: 5. Germline V gene lookup returns CDR1 SGHDN and CDR2 FVKESK.

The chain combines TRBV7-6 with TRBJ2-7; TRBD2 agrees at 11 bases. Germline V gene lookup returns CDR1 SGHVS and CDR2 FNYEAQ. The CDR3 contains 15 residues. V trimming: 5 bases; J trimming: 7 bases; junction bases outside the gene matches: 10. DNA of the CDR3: TGTGCCAGCAGCCTCACGACTAGCGGGGCCACTGAGCAGTACTTC. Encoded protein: CASSLTTSGATEQYF.

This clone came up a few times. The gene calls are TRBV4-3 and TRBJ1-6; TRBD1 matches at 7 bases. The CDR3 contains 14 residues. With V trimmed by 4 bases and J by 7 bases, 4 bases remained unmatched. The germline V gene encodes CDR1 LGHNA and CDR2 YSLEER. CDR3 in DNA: TGCGCCAGCAGCCCTGACAGGGTGAATTCACCCCTCCACTTT. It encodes CASSPDRVNSPLHF.

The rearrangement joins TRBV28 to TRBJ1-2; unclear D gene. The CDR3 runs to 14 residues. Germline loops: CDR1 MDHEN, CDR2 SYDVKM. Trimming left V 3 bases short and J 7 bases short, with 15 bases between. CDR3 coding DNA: TGTGCCAGCAGTTTGTCCCTCACCTGGAGTGGCTACACCTTC. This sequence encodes CASSLSLTWSGYTF.

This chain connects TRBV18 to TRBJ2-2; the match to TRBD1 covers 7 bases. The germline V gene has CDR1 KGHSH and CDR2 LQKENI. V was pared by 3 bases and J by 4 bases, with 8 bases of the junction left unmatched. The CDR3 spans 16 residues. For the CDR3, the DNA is TGTGCCAGCTCACCGAGACAGGGAAGTGTCACCGGGGAGCTGTTTTTT. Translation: CASSPRQGSVTGELFF.

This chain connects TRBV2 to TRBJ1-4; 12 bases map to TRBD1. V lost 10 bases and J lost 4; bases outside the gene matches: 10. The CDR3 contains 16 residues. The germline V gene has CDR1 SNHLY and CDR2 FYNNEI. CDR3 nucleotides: TGTGCCACCCACCGGGACAGGGGGCGTGTTAATGAAAAACTGTTTTTT. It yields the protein CATHRDRGRVNEKLFF.

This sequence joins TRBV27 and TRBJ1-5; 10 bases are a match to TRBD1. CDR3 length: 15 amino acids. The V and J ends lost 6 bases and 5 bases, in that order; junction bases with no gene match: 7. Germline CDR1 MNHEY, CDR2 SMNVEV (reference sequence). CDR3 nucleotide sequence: TGTGCCAGCAGCCTCGGGACAGGGGATGATCAGCCCCAGCATTTT. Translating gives CASSLGTGDDQPQHF.

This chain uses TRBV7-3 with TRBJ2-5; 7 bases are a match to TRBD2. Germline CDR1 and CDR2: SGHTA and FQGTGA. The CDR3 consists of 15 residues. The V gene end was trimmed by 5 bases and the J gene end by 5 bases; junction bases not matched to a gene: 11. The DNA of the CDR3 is TGTGCCAGCAGCCAATCCTCCCAGCGGGACGAGACCCAGTACTTC. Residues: CASSQSSQRDETQYF.

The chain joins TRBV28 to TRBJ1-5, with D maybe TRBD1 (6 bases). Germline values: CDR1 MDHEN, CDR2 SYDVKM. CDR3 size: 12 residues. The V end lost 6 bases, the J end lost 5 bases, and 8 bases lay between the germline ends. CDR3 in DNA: TGTGCCAGCAGACAGGGTGATCAGCCCCAGCATTTT. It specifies CASRQGDQPQHF.

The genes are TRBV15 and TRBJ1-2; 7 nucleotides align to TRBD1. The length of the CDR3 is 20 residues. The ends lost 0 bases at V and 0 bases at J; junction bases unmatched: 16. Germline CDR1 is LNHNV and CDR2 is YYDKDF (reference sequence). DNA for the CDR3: TGTGCCACCAGCAGAGATTGGGGGAGGAAGGGGGCTCAAGCTAACTATGGCTACACCTTC. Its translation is CATSRDWGRKGAQANYGYTF.

The CDR3 reads CASSESKDSTSGNTIYF. The CDR3, as DNA: TGTGCCAGCAGTGAATCGAAGGACTCTACCTCTGGAAACACCATATATTTT. This chain links TRBV2 with TRBJ1-3; D is undetermined. The germline V gene encodes CDR1 SNHLY and CDR2 FYNNEI. CDR3 size: 17 residues. V lost 2 bases to trimming and J lost 0 bases, with 14 bases between them. Full variable domain (outside the CDR3, taken from reference TRBV2 and TRBJ1-3): EPEVTQTPSHQVTQMGQEVILRCVPISNHLYFYWYRQILGQKVEFLVSFYNNEISEKSEIFDDQFSVERPDGSNFTLKIRSTKLEDSAMYFCASSESKDSTSGNTIYFGEGSWLTVV.

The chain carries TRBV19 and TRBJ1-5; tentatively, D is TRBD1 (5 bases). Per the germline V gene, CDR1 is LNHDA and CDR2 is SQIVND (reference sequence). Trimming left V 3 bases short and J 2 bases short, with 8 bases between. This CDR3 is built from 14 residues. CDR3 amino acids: CASSIMTGNQPQHF. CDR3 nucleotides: TGTGCCAGTAGTATTATGACAGGCAATCAGCCCCAGCATTTT.

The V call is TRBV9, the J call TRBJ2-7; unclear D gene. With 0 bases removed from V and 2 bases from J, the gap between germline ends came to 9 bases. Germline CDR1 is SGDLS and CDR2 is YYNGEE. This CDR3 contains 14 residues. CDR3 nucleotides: TGTGCCAGCAGCGTAGACCTGGGCACCTACGAGCAGTACTTC. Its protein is CASSVDLGTYEQYF. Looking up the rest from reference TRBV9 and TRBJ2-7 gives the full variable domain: DSGVTQTPKHLITATGQRVTLRCSPRSGDLSVYWYQQSLDQGLQFLIQYYNGEERAKGNILERFSAQQFPDLHSELNLSSLELGDSALYFCASSVDLGTYEQYFGPGTRLTVT.

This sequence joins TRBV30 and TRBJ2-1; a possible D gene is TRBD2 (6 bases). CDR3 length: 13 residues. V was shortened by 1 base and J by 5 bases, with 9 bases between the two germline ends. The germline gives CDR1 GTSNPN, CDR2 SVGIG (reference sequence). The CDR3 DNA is TGTGCCTGGAGTGCTTGGGGGGACAATGAGCAGTTCTTC. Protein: CAWSAWGDNEQFF.

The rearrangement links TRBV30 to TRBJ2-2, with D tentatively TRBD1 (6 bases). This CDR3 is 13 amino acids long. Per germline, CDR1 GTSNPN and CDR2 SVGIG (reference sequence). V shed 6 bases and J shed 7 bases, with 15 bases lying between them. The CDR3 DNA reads TGTGCCTGCATACAGGGAGCGGACGGGGAGCTGTTTTTT. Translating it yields CACIQGADGELFF.

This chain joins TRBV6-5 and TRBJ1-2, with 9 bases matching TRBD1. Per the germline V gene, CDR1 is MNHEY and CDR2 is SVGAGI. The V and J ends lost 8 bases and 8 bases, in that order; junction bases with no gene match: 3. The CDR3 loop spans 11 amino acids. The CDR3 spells CASGTGSGYTF. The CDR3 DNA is TGTGCCAGCGGGACAGGGAGCGGCTACACCTTC.

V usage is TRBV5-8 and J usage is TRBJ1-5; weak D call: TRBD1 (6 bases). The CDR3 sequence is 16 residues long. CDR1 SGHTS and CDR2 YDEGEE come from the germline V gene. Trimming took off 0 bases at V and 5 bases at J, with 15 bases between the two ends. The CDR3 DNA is TGTGCCAGCAGCTTGGGCATTAGGGACAAAGATCAGCCCCAGCATTTT. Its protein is CASSLGIRDKDQPQHF.

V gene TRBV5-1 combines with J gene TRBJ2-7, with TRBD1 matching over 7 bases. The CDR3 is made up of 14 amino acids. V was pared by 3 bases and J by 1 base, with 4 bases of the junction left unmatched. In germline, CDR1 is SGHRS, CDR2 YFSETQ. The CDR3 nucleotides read TGCGCCAGCAGCTGGGGACAGCCTTCCTACGAGCAGTACTTC. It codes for CASSWGQPSYEQYF.

The CDR3 sequence: CASKPPSGNAYEQYF. The DNA for the CDR3 is TGTGCCAGCAAGCCGCCTAGCGGAAATGCCTACGAGCAGTACTTC. The chain couples TRBV2 to TRBJ2-7; 7 positions agree with TRBD2. Germline V gene sequence: CDR1 SNHLY, CDR2 FYNNEI. This CDR3 comprises 15 residues. V dropped 7 bases and J dropped 2; count of bases not matched to a gene: 11.

Here the CDR3 reads CASSGSYSSYEQYF. The CDR3 nucleotides are TGTGCCAGCAGTGGCAGCTACAGCTCCTACGAGCAGTACTTC. The rearrangement joins TRBV2 to TRBJ2-7; D remains unclear. This CDR3 region has 14 residues. CDR1 SNHLY and CDR2 FYNNEI come from the germline V gene. The germline V and J ends were trimmed by 4 bases and 0 bases, with 10 bases remaining between them.

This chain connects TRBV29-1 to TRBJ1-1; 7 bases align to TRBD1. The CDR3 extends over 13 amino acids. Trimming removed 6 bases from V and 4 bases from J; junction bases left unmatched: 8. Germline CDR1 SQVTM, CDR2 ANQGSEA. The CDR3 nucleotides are TGCAGCGTAATGACAGGGTCGCGCACTGAAGCTTTCTTT. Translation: CSVMTGSRTEAFF.

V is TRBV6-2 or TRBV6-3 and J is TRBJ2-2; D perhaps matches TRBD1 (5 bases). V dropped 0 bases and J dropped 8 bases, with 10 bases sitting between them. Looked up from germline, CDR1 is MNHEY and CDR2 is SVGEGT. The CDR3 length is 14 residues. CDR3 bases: TGTGCCAGCAGTTACTCGCCAGGGATGGGGGAGCTGTTTTTT. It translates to CASSYSPGMGELFF.